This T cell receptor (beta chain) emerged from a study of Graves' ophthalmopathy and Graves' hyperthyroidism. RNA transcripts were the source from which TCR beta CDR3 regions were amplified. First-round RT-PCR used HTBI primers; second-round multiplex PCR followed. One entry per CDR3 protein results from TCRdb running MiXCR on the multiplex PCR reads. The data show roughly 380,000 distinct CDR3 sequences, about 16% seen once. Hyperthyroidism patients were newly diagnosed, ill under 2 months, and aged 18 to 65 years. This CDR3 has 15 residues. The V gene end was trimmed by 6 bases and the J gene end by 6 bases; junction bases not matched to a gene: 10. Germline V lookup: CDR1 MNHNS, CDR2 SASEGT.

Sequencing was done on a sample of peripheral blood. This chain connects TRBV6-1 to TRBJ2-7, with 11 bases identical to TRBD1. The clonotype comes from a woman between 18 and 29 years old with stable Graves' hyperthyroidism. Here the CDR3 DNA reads TGTGCCAGCAGACACCCCGGACAGGGGGCAGGCGAGCAGTACTTC. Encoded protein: CASRHPGQGAGEQYF.